These 13 T cell receptor beta chains were all obtained from the same sample, sequenced in a study of blood T cell repertoires in COVID-19. Only in-frame clones appear in the TCRdb table, and some are missing; sequencing was by immunoSEQ multiplex PCR. The table has some 110,000 clones, 82% seen once. Sequenced: peripheral blood. The receptors originated from a man in his fifties or sixties with acute or convalescent COVID-19.

The J gene is TRBJ2-2, the V gene TRBV6-5; maybe TRBD2 (6 bases). CDR3 length: 15 amino acids. In germline, CDR1 is MNHEY, CDR2 SVGAGI. V lost 5 bases and J 6 bases, leaving 16 bases between the germline ends. Here the CDR3 reads CASSPGLIRAGELFF. In DNA, the CDR3 is TGTGCCAGCAGTCCCGGACTAATAAGGGCCGGGGAGCTGTTTTTT.

This clone was seen a few times. This chain connects TRBV18 to TRBJ1-2; 7 bases fit TRBD1. Trimming took 2 bases from V and 2 from J; bases not matched to a gene: 11. CDR1 is KGHSH and CDR2 is LQKENI in the germline V gene. The length of the CDR3 is 17 residues. The CDR3 reads CASSPEATTGLNYGYTF. The CDR3, as DNA: TGTGCCAGCTCACCAGAAGCTACGACAGGGCTGAACTATGGCTACACCTTC.

The chain couples TRBV6-5 to TRBJ2-1; TRBD2 matches 8 bases. There are 16 residues in the CDR3. The V gene's germline CDR1 is MNHEY and CDR2 SVGAGI. V was pared by 0 bases and J by 6 bases, with 7 bases of the junction left unmatched. Here the CDR3 DNA reads TGTGCCAGCAGTTACTCGACGGGGGGGCCCGTCAATGAGCAGTTCTTC. Translating it yields CASSYSTGGPVNEQFF.

The chain links TRBV2 to TRBJ2-3, with 8 bases fitting TRBD1. The CDR3 has 14 amino acids. Germline V gives CDR1 SNHLY, CDR2 FYNNEI. V trimming: 5 bases; J trimming: 5 bases; junction bases outside the gene matches: 6. The CDR3 nucleotides read TGTGCCAGCAGTAGAGACAGGGGTATAGATACGCAGTATTTT. Translating it yields CASSRDRGIDTQYF. Full variable domain (outside the CDR3, taken from reference TRBV2 and TRBJ2-3): EPEVTQTPSHQVTQMGQEVILRCVPISNHLYFYWYRQILGQKVEFLVSFYNNEISEKSEIFDDQFSVERPDGSNFTLKIRSTKLEDSAMYFCASSRDRGIDTQYFGPGTRLTVL.

The rearrangement uses TRBV10-3 and TRBJ2-7; TRBD1 aligns across 8 bases. CDR3 length: 14 amino acids. J was trimmed by 4 bases and V by 10 bases; bases with no gene match: 12. Germline values: CDR1 ENHRY, CDR2 SYGVKD. The CDR3 bases are TGTGCCACCTCCTCTGGACAGGGAAGGTACGAGCAGTACTTC. Amino acids: CATSSGQGRYEQYF.

The chain uses TRBV5-1 and TRBJ1-2; D uncertain. V lost 0 bases and J lost 8, with 11 bases in between. The CDR3 is 13 residues long. Germline CDR1 SGHRS, CDR2 YFSETQ. The chain's CDR3 is CASSLVAEGGYTF. In DNA, the CDR3 is TGCGCCAGCAGCTTGGTGGCTGAGGGAGGCTACACCTTC.

The chain employs TRBV28 and TRBJ2-6; 8 bases match TRBD1. Trimming cost V 7 bases and J 5 bases; bases outside gene matches: 25. Per the germline V gene, CDR1 is MDHEN and CDR2 is SYDVKM. This CDR3 comprises 21 residues. CDR3 region: CASTTSYLDRVTSHRANVLTF. The CDR3 bases are TGTGCCAGCACTACATCCTACCTGGACAGGGTGACTTCTCATAGGGCCAACGTCCTGACTTTC.

The chain combines TRBV19 with TRBJ1-2; D call uncertain. CDR1 is LNHDA, CDR2 SQIVND, per germline (reference sequence). V was clipped by 6 bases and J by 6 bases, with 11 bases between them. There are 12 residues in the CDR3. The CDR3 DNA reads as TGTGCCAGTAGGCCCGGGATACATGGCTACACCTTC. Residues: CASRPGIHGYTF.

The chain employs TRBV27 and TRBJ1-6; the D gene is possibly TRBD1 (5 bases). V was clipped by 5 bases and J by 9 bases, with 11 bases between them. Germline CDR1 and CDR2: MNHEY and SMNVEV (reference sequence). The CDR3 runs to 13 residues. The CDR3: CASSPPGPSPLHF. CDR3 in DNA: TGTGCCAGCAGTCCTCCAGGGCCTTCACCCCTCCACTTT.

Comment on this clone: A junction end diverges from the germline sequence, so it may reflect a read error. Here the CDR3 reads CTWSSTGAVQPQHF. In DNA form, the CDR3 reads TGTACCTGGAGTTCAACAGGGGCCGTTCAGCCCCAGCATTTT. The chain carries TRBV30 and TRBJ1-5; 7 bases are a match to TRBD1. Looked up from germline, CDR1 is GTSNPN and CDR2 is SVGIG (reference sequence). The CDR3 loop spans 14 amino acids.

The chain couples TRBV3-1 (or the pseudogene TRBV3-2) to TRBJ2-1; a weak D match, TRBD2 (7 bases). V was clipped by 4 bases and J by 9 bases, with 16 bases between them. This CDR3 comprises 14 residues. The germline V gene encodes CDR1 LGHDT and CDR2 YNNKEL (reference sequence). CDR3 in amino acids: CASSLAKGGGEQFF. CDR3 nucleotide sequence: TGTGCCAGCAGCCTCGCTAAGGGGGGGGGTGAGCAGTTCTTC.

The sample holds many counts of this clone. This chain links TRBV28 with TRBJ2-2; 7 bases align to TRBD2. The V and J ends lost 8 bases and 1 base, in that order; junction bases with no gene match: 7. In germline, CDR1 is MDHEN, CDR2 SYDVKM. There are 15 residues in the CDR3. CDR3 nucleotides: TGTGCCAGCCGTGTATCTAGCGGGAACACCGGGGAGCTGTTTTTT. Its translation is CASRVSSGNTGELFF.

This chain connects TRBV28 to TRBJ2-3; 7 nucleotides match TRBD1. The J segment lost 6 bases and the V segment lost 7 bases, leaving 10 bases of the junction unmatched. The CDR3 covers 14 residues. CDR1 is MDHEN, CDR2 SYDVKM, per germline. DNA for the CDR3: TGTGCCAGCAAGCCAAATAACAGGGGTGATACGCAGTATTTT. Protein product: CASKPNNRGDTQYF. The variable domain in full, with the rest retrieved from reference TRBV28 and TRBJ2-3, is DVKVTQSSRYLVKRTGEKVFLECVQDMDHENMFWYRQDPGLGLRLIYFSYDVKMKEKGDIPEGYSVSREKKERFSLILESASTNQTSMYLCASKPNNRGDTQYFGPGTRLTVL.